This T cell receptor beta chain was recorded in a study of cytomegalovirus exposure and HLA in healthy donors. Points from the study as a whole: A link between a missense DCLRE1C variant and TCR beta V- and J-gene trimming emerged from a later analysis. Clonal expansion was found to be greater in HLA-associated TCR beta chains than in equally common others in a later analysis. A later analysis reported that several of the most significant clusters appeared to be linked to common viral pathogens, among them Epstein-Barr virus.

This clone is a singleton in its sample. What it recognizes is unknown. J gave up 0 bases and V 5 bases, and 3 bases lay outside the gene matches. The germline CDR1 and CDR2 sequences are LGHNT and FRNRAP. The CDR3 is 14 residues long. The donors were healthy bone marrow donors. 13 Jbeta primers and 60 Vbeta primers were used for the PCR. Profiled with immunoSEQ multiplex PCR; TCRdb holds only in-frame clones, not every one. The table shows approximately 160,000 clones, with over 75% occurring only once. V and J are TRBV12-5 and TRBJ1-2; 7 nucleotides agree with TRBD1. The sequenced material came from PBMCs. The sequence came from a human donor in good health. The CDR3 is CASGRQGSNYGYTF. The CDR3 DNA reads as TGTGCTAGTGGTCGACAGGGCTCTAACTATGGCTACACCTTC.